This T cell receptor beta chain was sequenced in a study of shared clonotypes between healthy human individuals. In the authors' methods: There were no quality scores in the junction-only immunoSEQ sequences, so filtering differed. TCRdb's table, derived via immunoSEQ multiplex PCR, lists solely in-frame clones and lacks some. V, J and clone size are those of that table, while D and trimming were read from the DNA. Of about 1.1 million clones in the sample, approximately 80% were seen once. V shed 6 bases, J shed 9 bases, and the junction held 6 bases outside the gene matches. Germline lookup yields CDR1 LGHNT and CDR2 FRNRAP. The CDR3 runs 15 residues.

The sequence was collected from a man aged 18 to 29 in good health. Some clones in this sample may be carry-over from other donors' samples. The chain carries TRBV12-5 and TRBJ2-1; 15 bases are a match to TRBD2. The source material was memory CD4+ T cells from PBMCs. As to subset: CD45RA-negative fraction. CDR3 coding DNA: TGTGCTAGTGGCCCCGGACTAGCGGGAGGGGGTGAGCAGTTCTTC. As protein: CASGPGLAGGGEQFF.